This T cell receptor beta chain is drawn from a study of blood T cell repertoires in COVID-19. The wider study: The origin of the acute and convalescent COVID-19 samples was the United States, Italy and Spain. PBMCs, B-cell-depleted T cells, or T cells were the source of the cDNA or gDNA that made up the material.

Looked up from germline, CDR1 is ENHRY and CDR2 is SYGVKD. Trimming stripped 3 bases from V and 10 bases from J, with 13 bases between. The CDR3 contains 14 residues. Source study methods: Estimation of nucleated cell counts was performed using reference gene primer amplification. The table came from immunoSEQ multiplex PCR; TCRdb's copy has only in-frame clones and leaves some out. The V and J calls and clone size are taken from that table; D and trimming were inferred from the DNA. The data hold about 250,000 clones, with around 90% observed a single time. The chain joins TRBV10-3 to TRBJ1-6; D is ambiguous. Sequencing was performed on peripheral blood. This receptor was obtained from a woman aged 40 to 50 who had recovered from COVID-19. Here the CDR3 DNA reads TGTGCCATCAGTGATTTGATTTCCGGGTCACCCCTCCACTTT. Protein product: CAISDLISGSPLHF.